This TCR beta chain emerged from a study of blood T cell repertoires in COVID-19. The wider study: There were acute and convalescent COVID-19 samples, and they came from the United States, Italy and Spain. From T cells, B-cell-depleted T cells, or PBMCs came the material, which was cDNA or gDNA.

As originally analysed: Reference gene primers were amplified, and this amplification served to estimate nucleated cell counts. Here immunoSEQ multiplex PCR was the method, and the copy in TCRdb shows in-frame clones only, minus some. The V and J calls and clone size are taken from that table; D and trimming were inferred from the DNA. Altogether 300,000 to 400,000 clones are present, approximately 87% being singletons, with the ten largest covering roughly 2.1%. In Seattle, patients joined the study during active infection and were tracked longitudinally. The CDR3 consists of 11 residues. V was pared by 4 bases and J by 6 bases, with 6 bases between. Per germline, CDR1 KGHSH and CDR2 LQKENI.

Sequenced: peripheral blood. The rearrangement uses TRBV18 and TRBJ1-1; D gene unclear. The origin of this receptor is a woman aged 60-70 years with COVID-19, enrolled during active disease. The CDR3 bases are TGTGCCAGCTCACAGGACTCTGAAGCTTTCTTT. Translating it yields CASSQDSEAFF. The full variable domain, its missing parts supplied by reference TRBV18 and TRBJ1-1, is NAGVMQNPRHLVRRRGQEARLRCSPMKGHSHVYWYRQLPEEGLKFMVYLQKENIIDESGMPKERFSAEFPKEGPSILRIQQVVRGDSAAYFCASSQDSEAFFGQGTRLTVV.